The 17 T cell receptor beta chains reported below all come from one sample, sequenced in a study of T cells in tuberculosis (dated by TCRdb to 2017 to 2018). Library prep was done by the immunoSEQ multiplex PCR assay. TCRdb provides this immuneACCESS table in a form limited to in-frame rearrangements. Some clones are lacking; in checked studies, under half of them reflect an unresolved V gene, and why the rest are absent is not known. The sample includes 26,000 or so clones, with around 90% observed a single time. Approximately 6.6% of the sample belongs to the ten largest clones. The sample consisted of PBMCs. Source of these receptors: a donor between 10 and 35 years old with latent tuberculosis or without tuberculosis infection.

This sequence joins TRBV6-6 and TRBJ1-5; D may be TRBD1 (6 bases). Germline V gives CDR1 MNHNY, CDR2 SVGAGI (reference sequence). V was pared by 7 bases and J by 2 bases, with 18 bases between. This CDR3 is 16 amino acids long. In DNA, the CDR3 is TGTGCCAGCACCAAGGAACAGGGACAAGGCAATCAGCCCCAGCATTTT. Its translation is CASTKEQGQGNQPQHF.

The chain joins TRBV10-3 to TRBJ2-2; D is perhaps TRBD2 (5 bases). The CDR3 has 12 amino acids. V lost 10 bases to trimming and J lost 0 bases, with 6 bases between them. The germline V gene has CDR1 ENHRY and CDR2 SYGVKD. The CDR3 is CATGTNTGELFF. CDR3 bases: TGTGCCACCGGGACGAACACCGGGGAGCTGTTTTTT.

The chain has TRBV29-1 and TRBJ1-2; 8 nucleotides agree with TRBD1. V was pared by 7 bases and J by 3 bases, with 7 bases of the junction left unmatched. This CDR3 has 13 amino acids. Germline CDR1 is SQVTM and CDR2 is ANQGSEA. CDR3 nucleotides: TGCAGCGAGACAGGGGCCGATCACTATGGCTACACCTTC. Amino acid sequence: CSETGADHYGYTF.

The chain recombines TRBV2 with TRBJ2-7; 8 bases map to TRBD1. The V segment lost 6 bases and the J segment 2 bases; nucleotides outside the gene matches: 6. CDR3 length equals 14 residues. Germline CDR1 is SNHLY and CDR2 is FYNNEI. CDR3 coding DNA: TGTGCCAGCAGCGCGGTGACAGGGGCCTACGAGCAGTACTTC. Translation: CASSAVTGAYEQYF.

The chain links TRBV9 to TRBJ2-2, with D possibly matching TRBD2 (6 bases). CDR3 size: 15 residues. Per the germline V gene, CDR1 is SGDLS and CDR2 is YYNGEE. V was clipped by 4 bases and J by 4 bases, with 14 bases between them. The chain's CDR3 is CASSPRLAITGELFF. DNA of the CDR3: TGTGCCAGCAGCCCACGGCTAGCGATCACCGGGGAGCTGTTTTTT.

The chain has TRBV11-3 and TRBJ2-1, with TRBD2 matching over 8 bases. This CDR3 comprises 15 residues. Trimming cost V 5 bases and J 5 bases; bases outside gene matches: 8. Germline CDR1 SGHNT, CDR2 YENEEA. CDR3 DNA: TGTGCCAGCAGCGAAGACGGGACTAGTCACAATGAGCAGTTCTTC. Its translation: CASSEDGTSHNEQFF.

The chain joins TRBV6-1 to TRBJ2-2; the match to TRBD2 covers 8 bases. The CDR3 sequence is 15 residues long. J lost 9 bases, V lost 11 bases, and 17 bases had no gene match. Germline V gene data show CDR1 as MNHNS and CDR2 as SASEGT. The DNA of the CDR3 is TGTGCCCGTGGGGGGGTAGCGGGGTCCCGCTGGGAGCTGTTTTTT. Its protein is CARGGVAGSRWELFF.

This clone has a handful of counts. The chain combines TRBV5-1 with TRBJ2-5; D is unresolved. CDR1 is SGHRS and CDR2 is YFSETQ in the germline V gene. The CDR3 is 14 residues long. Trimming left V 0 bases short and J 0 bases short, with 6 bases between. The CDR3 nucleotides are TGCGCCAGCAGCTTGGGATCTAACCAAGAGACCCAGTACTTC. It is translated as CASSLGSNQETQYF.

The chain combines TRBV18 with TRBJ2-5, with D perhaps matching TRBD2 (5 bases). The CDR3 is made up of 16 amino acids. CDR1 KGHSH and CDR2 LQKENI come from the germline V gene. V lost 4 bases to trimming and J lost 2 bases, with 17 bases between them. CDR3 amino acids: CASSREYGPKQETQYF. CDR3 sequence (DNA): TGTGCCAGCTCACGGGAGTACGGCCCGAAACAAGAGACCCAGTACTTC.

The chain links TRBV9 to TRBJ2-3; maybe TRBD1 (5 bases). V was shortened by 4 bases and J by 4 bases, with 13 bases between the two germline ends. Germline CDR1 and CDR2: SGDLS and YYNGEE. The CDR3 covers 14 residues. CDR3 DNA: TGTGCCAGCAGCTCCTACTGGGGCGCAGATACGCAGTATTTT. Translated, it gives CASSSYWGADTQYF.

The CDR3: CASSSGITDTQYF. CDR3 in DNA: TGTGCCAGCAGCTCGGGGATCACAGATACGCAGTATTTT. The chain combines TRBV13 with TRBJ2-3, with TRBD2 as a possible D gene (5 bases). Trimming left V 4 bases short and J 2 bases short, with 7 bases between. Germline V gene data show CDR1 as PRHDT and CDR2 as FYEKMQ (reference sequence). The CDR3 length is 13 residues.

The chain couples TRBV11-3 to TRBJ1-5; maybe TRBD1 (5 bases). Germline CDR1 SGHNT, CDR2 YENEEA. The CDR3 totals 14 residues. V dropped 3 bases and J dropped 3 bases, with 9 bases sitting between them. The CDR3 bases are TGTGCCAGCAGCTTCGACAGAAACAATCAGCCCCAGCATTTT. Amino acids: CASSFDRNNQPQHF. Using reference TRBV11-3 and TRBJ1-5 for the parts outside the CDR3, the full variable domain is EAGVVQSPRYKIIEKKQPVAFWCNPISGHNTLYWYLQNLGQGPELLIRYENEEAVDDSQLPKDRFSAERLKGVDSTLKIQPAELGDSAVYLCASSFDRNNQPQHFGDGTRLSIL.

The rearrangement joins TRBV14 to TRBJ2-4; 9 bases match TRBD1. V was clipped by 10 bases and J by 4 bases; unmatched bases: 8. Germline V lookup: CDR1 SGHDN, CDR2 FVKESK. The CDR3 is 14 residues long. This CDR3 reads CAIPPGTGKNIQYF. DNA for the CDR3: TGTGCCATCCCGCCCGGGACAGGGAAAAACATTCAGTACTTC.

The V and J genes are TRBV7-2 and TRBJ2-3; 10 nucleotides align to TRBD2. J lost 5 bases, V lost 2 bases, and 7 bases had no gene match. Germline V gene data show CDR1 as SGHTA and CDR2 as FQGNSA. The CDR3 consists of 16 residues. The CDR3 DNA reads TGTGCCAGCAGCTTATTTAGCGGGGGGTTAGGAGATACGCAGTATTTT. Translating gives CASSLFSGGLGDTQYF.

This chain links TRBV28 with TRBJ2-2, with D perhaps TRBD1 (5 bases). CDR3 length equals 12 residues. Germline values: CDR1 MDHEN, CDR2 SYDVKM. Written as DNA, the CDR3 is TGTAGTTCCAGGGTTAGCACCGGGGAGCTGTTTTTT. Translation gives CSSRVSTGELFF.

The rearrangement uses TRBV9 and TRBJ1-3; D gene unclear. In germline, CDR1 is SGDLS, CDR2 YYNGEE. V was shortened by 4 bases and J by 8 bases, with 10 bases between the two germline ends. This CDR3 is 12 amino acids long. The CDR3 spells CASSPNIHTIYF. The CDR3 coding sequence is TGTGCCAGCAGCCCAAACATACACACCATATATTTT.

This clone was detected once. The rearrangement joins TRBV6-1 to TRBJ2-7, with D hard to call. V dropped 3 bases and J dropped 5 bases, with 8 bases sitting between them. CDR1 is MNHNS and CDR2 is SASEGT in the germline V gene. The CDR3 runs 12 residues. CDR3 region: CASSDYSNEQYF. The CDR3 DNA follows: TGTGCCAGCAGTGACTACAGCAACGAGCAGTACTTC.